This T cell receptor beta chain was found in a study of cytomegalovirus exposure and HLA in healthy donors. Study results and caveats: The study dropped some indistinguishable V segments, TRBV6-2 and TRBV6-3 among them. V- and J-gene trimming of TCR beta was linked (in a later analysis) to a missense DCLRE1C variant. Cytomegalovirus association was listed for about 180 TCR beta chains.

It was with 60 Vbeta and 13 Jbeta primers that the PCR ran. Profiled with immunoSEQ multiplex PCR; TCRdb holds only in-frame clones, not every one. The sample carries 200,000 or so clones, about 80% recorded once. There are 16 residues in the CDR3. Germline V CDR1 and CDR2: SQVTM, ANQGSEA. The V and J ends lost 6 bases and 1 base, in that order; junction bases with no gene match: 10. To note about this clone: Its antigen is unknown.

V usage is TRBV29-1 and J usage is TRBJ2-2, with 8 bases lining up with TRBD1. Sequenced material: PBMCs. This receptor was obtained from a man aged 35-49 years in good health and CMV-seronegative. The CDR3 region has the DNA TGCAGCGTCGTCAAGTTAGACAGGGGGAACACCGGGGAGCTGTTTTTT. Protein sequence: CSVVKLDRGNTGELFF.